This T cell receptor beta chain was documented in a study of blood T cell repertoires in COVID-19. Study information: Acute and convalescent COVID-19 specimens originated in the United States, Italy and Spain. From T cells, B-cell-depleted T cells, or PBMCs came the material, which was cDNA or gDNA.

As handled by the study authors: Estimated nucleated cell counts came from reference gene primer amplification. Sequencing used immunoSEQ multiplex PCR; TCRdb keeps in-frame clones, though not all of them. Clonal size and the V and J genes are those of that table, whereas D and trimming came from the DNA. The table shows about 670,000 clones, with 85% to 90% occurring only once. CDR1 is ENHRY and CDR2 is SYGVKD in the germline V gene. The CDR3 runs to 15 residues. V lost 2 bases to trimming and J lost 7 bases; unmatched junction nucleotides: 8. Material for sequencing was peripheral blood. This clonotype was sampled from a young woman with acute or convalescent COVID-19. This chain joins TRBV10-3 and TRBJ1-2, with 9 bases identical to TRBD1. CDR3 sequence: CAISEERQGGIGYTF. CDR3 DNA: TGTGCCATCAGTGAGGAACGACAGGGGGGGATTGGCTACACCTTC.